Shown below are 32 T cell receptor beta chains from a single sample sequenced in a study of CXCR3-negative and CXCR3-positive naive CD8 T cells. Which antigens these TCRs recognize remains unknown. General observations from the study: Naive cells positive for CXCR3 carried more hydrophobic TRB CDR3s than CXCR3-negative ones.

Libraries were UMI-labeled 5' RACE TRB cDNA. TCRdb reprocessed the 5' RACE reads and reports one entry per CDR3 protein, with no DNA. The specimen's table records about 57,000 distinct CDR3 sequences. Sequencing used naive CXCR3+ CD8+ T cells from blood. Subset of the sample: CD45RO-CCR7+CD27+CD95- naive CD8+ T cells expressing CXCR3 (TNR3+). These receptors were collected from a human donor in good health. Some clones in this sample may be carry-over from other donors' samples.

This chain connects TRBV29-1 to TRBJ2-2; the TCRdb call, TRBD1, lacks DNA for checking. The CDR3 consists of 18 residues. Per germline, CDR1 SQVTM and CDR2 ANQGSEA. CDR3: CSVEDRGGGASWTGELFF.

V usage is TRBV21-1 and J usage is TRBJ2-5; the TRBD2 assignment by TCRdb is unverifiable without DNA. TRBV21-1 constitutes a pseudogene. The CDR3 runs 14 residues. The chain's CDR3 is CASSKEGREETQYF.

J is TRBJ2-5 and V is TRBV3-1; TCRdb's D call, TRBD2, is unchecked because there is no DNA. The CDR3 is made up of 19 amino acids. Per germline, CDR1 LGHDT and CDR2 YNNKEL (reference sequence). The CDR3: CASSQDLSDAGGLGKTQYF.

The genes are TRBV6-5 and TRBJ2-7; TCRdb reports TRBD1, a call that lacks DNA to check it against. This CDR3 is 16 amino acids long. The germline V gene has CDR1 MNHEY and CDR2 SVGAGI. The CDR3 here is CASSYTAGQASYEQYF.

The rearrangement uses TRBV7-3 and TRBJ2-1; TCRdb's D call of TRBD2 is untestable without DNA. The CDR3 runs to 15 residues. Germline V lookup: CDR1 SGHTA, CDR2 FQGTGA. CDR3: CASSHWTSGVGEQFF.

This chain connects TRBV7-8 to TRBJ1-4. The CDR3 is made up of 14 amino acids. CDR1 is SGHVS and CDR2 is FQNEAQ in the germline V gene. The CDR3 sequence is CASSRGPTLEKLFF. Looking up the rest from reference TRBV7-8 and TRBJ1-4 gives the full variable domain: GAGVSQSPRYKVAKRGQDVALRCDPISGHVSLFWYQQALGQGPEFLTYFQNEAQLDKSGLPSDRFFAERPEGSVSTLKIQRTQQEDSAVYLCASSRGPTLEKLFFGSGTQLSVL.

This chain connects TRBV5-1 to TRBJ2-3. CDR1 is SGHRS, CDR2 YFSETQ, per germline. This CDR3 is 14 amino acids long. CDR3: CASSLEWIWDTQYF.

This sequence joins TRBV7-9 and TRBJ2-7; there is no DNA to check the TCRdb D call of TRBD1. The CDR3 has 17 amino acids. Germline V gene data show CDR1 as SEHNR and CDR2 as FQNEAQ (reference sequence). The CDR3 sequence: CASSKRPGPQPPHEQYF.

The chain is built from TRBV23-1 and TRBJ2-7. TRBV23-1 is given ORF status, its function remaining uncertain. This CDR3 comprises 15 residues. CDR3 in amino acids: CASSQSGGCFYEQYF.

The chain joins TRBV12-3 or TRBV12-4 to TRBJ1-3. CDR3 length: 14 amino acids. CDR3: CASKAGSSGNTIYF.

V is TRBV20-1 and J is TRBJ2-7; TCRdb designates TRBD1, a call that cannot be tested without DNA. The germline V gene encodes CDR1 DFQATT and CDR2 SNEGSKA (reference sequence). The CDR3 extends over 13 amino acids. The CDR3 reads CSARDPDRDEQYF.

The rearrangement uses TRBV29-1 and TRBJ2-2. Germline values: CDR1 SQVTM, CDR2 ANQGSEA. The length of the CDR3 is 11 residues. CDR3 loop: CSVEVIGELFF.

The V call is TRBV5-1, the J call TRBJ2-3; with no DNA, the TCRdb D assignment of TRBD2 cannot be verified. Germline CDR1 SGHRS, CDR2 YFSETQ. The CDR3 length is 14 residues. This CDR3 reads CASSLEVGVDTQYF.

This chain connects TRBV4-3 to TRBJ1-5. The CDR3 consists of 17 residues. In germline, CDR1 is LGHNA, CDR2 YSLEER. The CDR3 loop is CASSQEWADYSNQPQHF.

The chain uses TRBV20-1 and TRBJ1-1; the TCRdb call, TRBD1, lacks DNA for checking. The CDR3 loop spans 12 amino acids. Germline V gives CDR1 DFQATT, CDR2 SNEGSKA (reference sequence). The CDR3: CSGQTGMLEAFF.

The V gene is TRBV4-1, the J gene TRBJ1-1; TCRdb's D call of TRBD1 is untestable without DNA. The CDR3 runs to 14 residues. Germline V gives CDR1 MGHRA, CDR2 YSYEKL. CDR3 region: CASSQGDRDTEAFF.

The chain uses TRBV29-1 and TRBJ2-2; TCRdb outputs TRBD2, but without DNA this stays unchecked. From germline, CDR1 is SQVTM and CDR2 ANQGSEA. CDR3 length equals 13 residues. The CDR3 is CSGLRENTGELFF.

The chain carries TRBV6-2 or TRBV6-3 and TRBJ2-7. Germline CDR1 is MNHEY and CDR2 is SVGEGT. The CDR3 spans 14 residues. The CDR3 sequence: CASSYAGPSFEQYF.

The V gene is TRBV6-6, the J gene TRBJ2-1; TCRdb proposes TRBD1, but this gene call is untestable without DNA. The CDR3 is made up of 17 amino acids. From germline, CDR1 is MNHNY and CDR2 SVGAGI (reference sequence). CDR3 sequence: CASSYSIEGGRVDEQFF.

The CDR3 sequence is CASSWGRHEQYF. The chain has TRBV2 and TRBJ2-7; TCRdb proposes TRBD1, but this gene call is untestable without DNA. Germline V gene lookup returns CDR1 SNHLY and CDR2 FYNNEI. The CDR3 spans 12 residues.

The rearrangement links TRBV4-3 to TRBJ2-1. This CDR3 is built from 13 residues. The V gene's germline CDR1 is LGHNA and CDR2 YSLEER. CDR3 region: CASSQGDIREHFF.

V gene TRBV10-3 combines with J gene TRBJ2-3. The CDR3 covers 12 residues. The germline gives CDR1 ENHRY, CDR2 SYGVKD. The CDR3 spells CAISDYPDTQYF.

The chain recombines TRBV24-1 with TRBJ2-2; the D call from TCRdb, TRBD1, cannot be confirmed without DNA. The CDR3 sequence is 19 residues long. The germline CDR1 and CDR2 sequences are KGHDR and SFDVKD. The CDR3 is CATSVIGAAHLYNTGELFF.

V is TRBV7-9 and J is TRBJ2-1. This CDR3 has 12 residues. The germline V gene encodes CDR1 SEHNR and CDR2 FQNEAQ (reference sequence). The CDR3 loop is CASSLGFDEQFF. The whole variable domain, remainder taken from reference TRBV7-9 and TRBJ2-1, is DTGVSQNPRHKITKRGQNVTFRCDPISEHNRLYWYRQTLGQGPEFLTYFQNEAQLEKSRLLSDRFSAERPKGSFSTLEIQRTEQGDSAMYLCASSLGFDEQFFGPGTRLTVL.

The chain joins TRBV28 to TRBJ1-2; TCRdb indicates TRBD1, and absent DNA this call remains unverified. The V gene's germline CDR1 is MDHEN and CDR2 SYDVKM. The CDR3 contains 14 residues. This CDR3 is CASSFLDSQGGYTF.

The chain uses TRBV7-9 and TRBJ2-1; the D call from TCRdb, TRBD1, cannot be confirmed without DNA. The germline V gene has CDR1 SEHNR and CDR2 FQNEAQ (reference sequence). This CDR3 spans 18 amino acids. CDR3 sequence reads: CASTPFTGNPYSYNEQFF.

The chain combines TRBV6-2 or TRBV6-3 with TRBJ2-3; the D call from TCRdb, TRBD1, cannot be confirmed without DNA. The CDR3 length is 16 residues. Germline V lookup: CDR1 MNHEY, CDR2 SVGEGT. The CDR3 protein is CASSYALRGGSPTQYF.

The chain uses TRBV28 and TRBJ2-7. CDR3 length equals 12 residues. CDR1 is MDHEN and CDR2 is SYDVKM in the germline V gene. CDR3 residues: CASSLSMGEQYF.

This sequence joins TRBV20-1 and TRBJ2-1; checking the TCRdb D call of TRBD1 is not possible without DNA. This CDR3 contains 12 residues. The germline CDR1 and CDR2 sequences are DFQATT and SNEGSKA (reference sequence). The CDR3 is CSASGGLDEQFF.

This chain joins TRBV14 and TRBJ2-7; TCRdb calls TRBD2, which cannot be checked without DNA. The CDR3 runs 14 residues. CDR1 is SGHDN and CDR2 is FVKESK in the germline V gene. The CDR3 region is CASSQVSGAYEQYF.

The chain is built from TRBV6-5 and TRBJ2-7. The CDR3 extends over 13 amino acids. CDR1 is MNHEY, CDR2 SVGAGI, per germline. CDR3 amino acids: CASSYSGDYEQYF.

This sequence joins TRBV29-1 and TRBJ2-1; TCRdb selects TRBD1, and the lack of DNA leaves this call unchecked. This CDR3 is 13 amino acids long. CDR1 and CDR2 (germline): SQVTM, ANQGSEA. CDR3 loop: CSVVGGGGNEQFF.